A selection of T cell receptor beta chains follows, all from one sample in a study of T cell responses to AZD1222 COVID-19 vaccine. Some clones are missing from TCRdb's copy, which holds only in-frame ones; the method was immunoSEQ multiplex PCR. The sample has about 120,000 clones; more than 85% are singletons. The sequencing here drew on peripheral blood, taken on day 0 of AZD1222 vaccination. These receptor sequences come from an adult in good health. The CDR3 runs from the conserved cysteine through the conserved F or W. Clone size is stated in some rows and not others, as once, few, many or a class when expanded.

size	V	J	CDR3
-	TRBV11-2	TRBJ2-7	CASSSYRGRSYEQYF
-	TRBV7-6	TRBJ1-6	CASQGSSNSPLHF
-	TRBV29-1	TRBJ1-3	CSVEWGEGRNTIYF
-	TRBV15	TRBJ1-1	CATSRVDTEAFF
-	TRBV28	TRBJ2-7	CASTWGGLAVIEQYF
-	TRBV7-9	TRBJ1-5	CASSLGTDQPQHF
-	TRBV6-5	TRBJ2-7	CASSYTAPPSYEQYF
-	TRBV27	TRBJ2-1	CASSERGSSYNEQFF
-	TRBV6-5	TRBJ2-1	CASSYSIAWEGNEQFF
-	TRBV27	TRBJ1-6	CASRGTGASFEMSPLHF
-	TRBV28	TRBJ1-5	CASSPPSGRNSNQPQHF
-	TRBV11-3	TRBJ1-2	CASSAQSNYGYTF
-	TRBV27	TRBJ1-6	CASSLLGGRSPLHF
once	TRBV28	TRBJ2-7	CASSFRRMGEQYF